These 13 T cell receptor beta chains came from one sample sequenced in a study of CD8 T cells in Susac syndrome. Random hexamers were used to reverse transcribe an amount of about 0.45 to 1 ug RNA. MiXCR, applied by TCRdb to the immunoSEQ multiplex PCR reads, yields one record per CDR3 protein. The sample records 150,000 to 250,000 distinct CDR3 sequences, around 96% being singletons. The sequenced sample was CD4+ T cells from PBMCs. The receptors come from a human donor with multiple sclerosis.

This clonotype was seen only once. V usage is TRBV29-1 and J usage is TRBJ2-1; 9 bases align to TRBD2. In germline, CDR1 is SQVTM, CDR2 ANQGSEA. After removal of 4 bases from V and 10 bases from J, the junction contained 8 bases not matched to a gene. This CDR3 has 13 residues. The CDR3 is CSVVIAGAGEQFF. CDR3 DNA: TGCAGCGTTGTGATAGCGGGGGCAGGGGAGCAGTTCTTC.

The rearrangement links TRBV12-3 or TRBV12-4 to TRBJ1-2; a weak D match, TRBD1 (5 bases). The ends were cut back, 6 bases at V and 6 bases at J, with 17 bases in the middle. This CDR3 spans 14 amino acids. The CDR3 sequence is CASSPRASGHGYTF. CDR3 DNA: TGTGCCAGCAGCCCCCGGGCTTCGGGGCATGGCTACACCTTC.

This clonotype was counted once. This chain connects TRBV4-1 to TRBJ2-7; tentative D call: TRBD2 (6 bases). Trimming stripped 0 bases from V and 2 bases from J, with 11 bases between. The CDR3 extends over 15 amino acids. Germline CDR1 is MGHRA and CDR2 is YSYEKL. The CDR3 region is CASSQEVAGTYEQYF. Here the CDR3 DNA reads TGCGCCAGCAGCCAAGAGGTTGCGGGAACCTACGAGCAGTACTTC.

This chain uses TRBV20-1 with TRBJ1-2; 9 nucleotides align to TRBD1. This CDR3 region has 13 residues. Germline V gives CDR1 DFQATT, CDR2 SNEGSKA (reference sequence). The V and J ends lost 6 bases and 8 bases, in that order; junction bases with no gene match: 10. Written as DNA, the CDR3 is TGCAGTGCCCATCCGGGACAGGGAGTAGGCTACACCTTC. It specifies CSAHPGQGVGYTF.

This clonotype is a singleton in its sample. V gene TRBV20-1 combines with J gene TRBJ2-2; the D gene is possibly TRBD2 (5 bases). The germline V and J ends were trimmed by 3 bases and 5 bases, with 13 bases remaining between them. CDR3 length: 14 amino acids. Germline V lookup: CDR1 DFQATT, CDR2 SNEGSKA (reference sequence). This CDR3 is CSARSGRGTGELFF. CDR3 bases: TGCAGTGCTAGGTCCGGTCGCGGGACCGGGGAGCTGTTTTTT.

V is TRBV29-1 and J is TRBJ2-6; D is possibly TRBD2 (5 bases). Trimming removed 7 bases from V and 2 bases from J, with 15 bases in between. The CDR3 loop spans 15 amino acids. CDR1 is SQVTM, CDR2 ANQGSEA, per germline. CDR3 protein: CSATSGGTGANVLTF. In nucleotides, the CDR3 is TGCAGCGCCACCAGCGGTGGGACTGGGGCCAACGTCCTGACTTTC.

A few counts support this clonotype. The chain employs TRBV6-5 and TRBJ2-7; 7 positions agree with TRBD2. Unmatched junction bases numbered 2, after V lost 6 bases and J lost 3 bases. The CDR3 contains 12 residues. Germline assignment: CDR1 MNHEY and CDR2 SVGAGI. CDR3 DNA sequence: TGTGCCAGCAGCCGGGGGGACTACGAGCAGTACTTC. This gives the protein CASSRGDYEQYF.

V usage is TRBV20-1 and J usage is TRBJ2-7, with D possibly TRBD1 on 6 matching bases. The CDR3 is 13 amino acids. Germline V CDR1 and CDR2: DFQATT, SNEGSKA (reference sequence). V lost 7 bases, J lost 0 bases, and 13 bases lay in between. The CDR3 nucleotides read TGCAGTGTGGGTGCCAGGGGCTCCTACGAGCAGTACTTC. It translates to CSVGARGSYEQYF.

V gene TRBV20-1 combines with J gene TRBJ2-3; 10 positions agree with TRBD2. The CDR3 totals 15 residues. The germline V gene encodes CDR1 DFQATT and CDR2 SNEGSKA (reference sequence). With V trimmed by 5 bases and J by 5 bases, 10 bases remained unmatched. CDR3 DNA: TGCAGTGCTCGGAGCGGGGGGGCTCATAAAGATACGCAGTATTTT. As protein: CSARSGGAHKDTQYF.

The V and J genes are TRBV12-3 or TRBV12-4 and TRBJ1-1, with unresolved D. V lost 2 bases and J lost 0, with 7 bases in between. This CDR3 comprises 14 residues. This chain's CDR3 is CASSLQELNTEAFF. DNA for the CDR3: TGTGCCAGCAGTTTACAGGAGCTGAACACTGAAGCTTTCTTT.

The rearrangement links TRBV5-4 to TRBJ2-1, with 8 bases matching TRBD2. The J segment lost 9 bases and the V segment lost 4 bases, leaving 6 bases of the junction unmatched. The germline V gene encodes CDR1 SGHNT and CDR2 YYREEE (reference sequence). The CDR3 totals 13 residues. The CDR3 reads CASSPAGVAEQFF. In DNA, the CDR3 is TGTGCCAGCAGCCCAGCGGGAGTGGCTGAGCAGTTCTTC.

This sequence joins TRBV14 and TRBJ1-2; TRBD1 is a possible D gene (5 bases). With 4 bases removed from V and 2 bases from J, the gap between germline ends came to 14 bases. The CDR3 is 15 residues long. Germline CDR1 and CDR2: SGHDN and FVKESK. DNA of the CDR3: TGTGCCAGCAGCCTCGGGACGAAGTTCAACTATGGCTACACCTTC. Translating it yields CASSLGTKFNYGYTF.

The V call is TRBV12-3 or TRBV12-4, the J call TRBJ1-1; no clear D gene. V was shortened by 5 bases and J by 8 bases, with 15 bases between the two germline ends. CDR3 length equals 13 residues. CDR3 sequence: CASSLGRGLEAFF. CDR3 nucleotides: TGTGCCAGCAGTCTTGGGCGGGGTCTAGAAGCTTTCTTT.